This record looks at one TCR beta chain sequence and its context. The CDR3 runs 16 residues. Trimming removed 5 bases from V and 0 bases from J; junction bases left unmatched: 8. The germline V gene encodes CDR1 SGHAT and CDR2 FQDESV (reference sequence). Sequencing used immunoSEQ multiplex PCR; TCRdb keeps in-frame clones, though not all of them. The sample includes approximately 200,000 clones, about 81% of them seen just once. This sample stems from a study of blood T cell repertoires in COVID-19. Study information: Acute-phase and convalescent COVID-19 samples originated in the United States, Italy and Spain. T cells, B-cell-depleted T cells, or PBMCs provided the cDNA or gDNA that served as material.

The receptor's source is a woman of 80 years or more with COVID-19, enrolled during active disease. The chain couples TRBV11-1 to TRBJ2-3, with TRBD2 matching over 7 bases. The sample was peripheral blood. Here the CDR3 reads CASSPGRASSTDTQYF. CDR3 coding DNA: TGTGCCAGCAGCCCGGGGAGGGCTTCTAGCACAGATACGCAGTATTTT. Looking up the rest from reference TRBV11-1 and TRBJ2-3 gives the full variable domain: EAEVAQSPRYKITEKSQAVAFWCDPISGHATLYWYRQILGQGPELLVQFQDESVVDDSQLPKDRFSAERLKGVDSTLKIQPAELGDSAMYLCASSPGRASSTDTQYFGPGTRLTVL.